One sample yielded the 20 T cell receptor beta chains listed below, sequenced in a study of post-analysis software for immune sequencing data. Study-wide findings and caveats: About 5 TRBV segments occurring more often in patients than controls included TRBV5-6, TRBV5-1 and TRBV20-1.

For these receptors, no antigen is known. Unique-molecular-identifier-tagged TCR beta cDNA libraries were used. TCRdb reanalysed the PCR reads using MiXCR and keeps one entry per CDR3 protein. Counted here are roughly 540,000 distinct CDR3 sequences, around a third occurring once; the ten biggest clones make up 6%. Sequencing was carried out using blood. Receptor source: a girl aged 2-17 years with multiple sclerosis.

Details on this clonotype: The junction and the germline gene differ at one end; a read error may be behind it. The chain combines TRBV20-1 with TRBJ2-1; 7 bases are shared with TRBD1. In germline, CDR1 is DFQATT, CDR2 SNEGSKA (reference sequence). CDR3 length equals 13 residues. The CDR3 region has the DNA TGCAGTGTTAAGCCAGGGGGATACAATGGGCAGTTCTTC. Translation: CSVKPGGYNGQFF.

The rearrangement joins TRBV4-1 to TRBJ2-5, with D perhaps TRBD2 (6 bases). The germline gives CDR1 MGHRA, CDR2 YSYEKL. V dropped 2 bases and J dropped 5 bases, with 18 bases sitting between them. There are 16 residues in the CDR3. The DNA for the CDR3 is TGCGCCAGCAGCCAACGTTCCCCCGAGGGGAGGGAGACCCAGTACTTC. Translated, it gives CASSQRSPEGRETQYF.

V is TRBV7-3 and J is TRBJ1-1; a possible D gene is TRBD1 (5 bases). The CDR3 extends over 15 amino acids. V was cut by 5 bases and J by 6 bases, with 19 bases left in between. Germline assignment: CDR1 SGHTA and CDR2 FQGTGA. As DNA, the CDR3 is TGTGCCAGCAGCCCCCCGGGTGCGGGGGAAGCTGAAGCTTTCTTT. Amino acids: CASSPPGAGEAEAFF.

This clonotype was seen only a few times. The rearrangement links TRBV20-1 to TRBJ1-1, with 10 bases lining up with TRBD1. This CDR3 is built from 17 residues. V trimming: 0 bases; J trimming: 3 bases; junction bases outside the gene matches: 10. CDR1 and CDR2 (germline): DFQATT, SNEGSKA (reference sequence). The CDR3, as DNA: TGCAGTGCTAGAGATCGGAGACAGGGGGCAGTCGACACTGAAGCTTTCTTT. Amino acids: CSARDRRQGAVDTEAFF.

The CDR3 sequence is CASSLAQVRDTIYF. Written as DNA, the CDR3 is TGTGCCAGCAGCTTAGCCCAGGTTCGAGACACCATATATTTT. The rearrangement links TRBV7-8 to TRBJ1-3; D ambiguous. The CDR3 is 14 amino acids. Per the germline V gene, CDR1 is SGHVS and CDR2 is FQNEAQ. V was cut by 0 bases and J by 8 bases, with 11 bases left in between.

This clonotype was picked up one time. CDR3 loop: CASDRRSPASGGYTF. The CDR3 coding sequence is TGTGCCAGTGACCGGAGAAGCCCCGCCTCCGGTGGCTACACCTTC. The chain couples TRBV7-2 to TRBJ1-2; D not certain. Germline V CDR1 and CDR2: SGHTA, FQGNSA. The CDR3 spans 15 residues. Trimming left V 9 bases short and J 7 bases short, with 24 bases between.

The chain combines TRBV20-1 with TRBJ2-3, with 9 bases aligning to TRBD1. The CDR3 contains 13 residues. Germline trimming cut 7 bases from V and 5 bases from J; bases unmatched to any gene: 7. CDR1 is DFQATT, CDR2 SNEGSKA, per germline (reference sequence). The CDR3 protein is CSGYRGREDTQYF. CDR3 DNA: TGCAGTGGCTACAGGGGGCGCGAAGATACGCAGTATTTT.

This sequence joins TRBV12-3 or TRBV12-4 and TRBJ1-1; D is possibly TRBD1 (5 bases). The CDR3 has 14 amino acids. V lost 5 bases and J 11 bases, leaving 21 bases between the germline ends. The CDR3 DNA is TGTGCCAGCAGTGGACCAGGGTTCGGCGGGTCGGCTTTCTTT. Translated: CASSGPGFGGSAFF.

The chain uses TRBV20-1 and TRBJ1-4; possible D gene TRBD1, 6 bases. This CDR3 contains 13 residues. Trimming pared 4 bases from V and 8 bases from J, leaving 14 bases between. The germline gives CDR1 DFQATT, CDR2 SNEGSKA (reference sequence). CDR3 bases: TGCAGTGCTATCCGTCAAACAGGGGAAAAACTGTTTTTT. This sequence encodes CSAIRQTGEKLFF.

This clonotype was recorded at least ten times. This chain uses TRBV20-1 with TRBJ2-7; 10 bases fit TRBD2. There are 14 residues in the CDR3. With 1 base clipped from V and 2 bases from J, the junction kept 2 bases outside the gene matches. Germline V gene lookup returns CDR1 DFQATT and CDR2 SNEGSKA (reference sequence). CDR3 sequence reads: CSARAGTSAYEQYF. The CDR3 nucleotides are TGCAGTGCTAGAGCCGGGACTAGCGCCTACGAGCAGTACTTC.

J is TRBJ2-3 and V is TRBV5-1, with 12 positions matching TRBD2. Germline V gene sequence: CDR1 SGHRS, CDR2 YFSETQ. The CDR3 contains 17 residues. V was pared by 4 bases and J by 2 bases, with 8 bases of the junction left unmatched. This chain's CDR3 is CASSPRTSGKSTDTQYF. CDR3 nucleotide sequence: TGCGCCAGCAGCCCACGGACTAGCGGGAAATCCACAGATACGCAGTATTTT.

The rearrangement joins TRBV20-1 to TRBJ1-1; D may be TRBD1 (5 bases). The CDR3 length is 12 residues. V lost 5 bases and J 5 bases, leaving 12 bases between the germline ends. CDR1 is DFQATT and CDR2 is SNEGSKA in the germline V gene (reference sequence). The CDR3, as DNA: TGCAGTGCTCCCCCGGGGGGAACTGAAGCTTTCTTT. It translates to CSAPPGGTEAFF.

This clonotype was picked up a small number of times. V gene TRBV20-1 combines with J gene TRBJ1-6; TRBD1 might be the D (6 bases). The CDR3 is 16 residues long. Germline CDR1 and CDR2: DFQATT and SNEGSKA (reference sequence). With 2 bases removed from V and 0 bases from J, the gap between germline ends came to 11 bases. This chain's CDR3 is CSARPGQSSYNSPLHF. CDR3 coding DNA: TGCAGTGCTAGACCCGGACAGAGCTCCTATAATTCACCCCTCCACTTT.

A few counts support this clonotype. The CDR3 bases are TGTGCCAGCAGCGCACCGGGGAGCTATGGCTACACCTTC. Translation gives CASSAPGSYGYTF. V and J are TRBV3-1 and TRBJ1-2; the D is unclear. Per germline, CDR1 LGHDT and CDR2 YNNKEL (reference sequence). Trimming pared 5 bases from V and 4 bases from J, leaving 11 bases between. This CDR3 spans 13 amino acids.

A few counts support this clonotype. V gene TRBV7-9 combines with J gene TRBJ2-1, with D possibly TRBD2 on 5 matching bases. Trimming removed 4 bases at V and 9 bases at J, with 13 bases between. The length of the CDR3 is 13 residues. Germline V gene data show CDR1 as SEHNR and CDR2 as FQNEAQ (reference sequence). The CDR3 sequence: CASSWAGSGEQFF. Written as DNA, the CDR3 is TGTGCCAGCAGCTGGGCGGGCAGTGGTGAGCAGTTCTTC.

V and J are TRBV29-1 and TRBJ1-3, with D perhaps TRBD1 (5 bases). The CDR3 contains 14 residues. Per the germline V gene, CDR1 is SQVTM and CDR2 is ANQGSEA. V lost 6 bases, J lost 2 bases, and 14 bases lay in between. CDR3 sequence: CSVVPGNAGNTIYF. CDR3 DNA sequence: TGCAGCGTGGTACCAGGGAATGCTGGAAACACCATATATTTT.

V and J are TRBV15 and TRBJ1-6, with 8 nucleotides matching TRBD1. CDR3 length: 16 amino acids. V was clipped by 3 bases and J by 9 bases; unmatched bases: 10. Germline values: CDR1 LNHNV, CDR2 YYDKDF (reference sequence). The CDR3 region has the DNA TGTGCCACCAGCAGCCGACAGGGGCAAAGGGTTTCACCCCTCCACTTT. Protein sequence: CATSSRQGQRVSPLHF.

The chain couples TRBV3-1 to TRBJ1-1; D is possibly TRBD1 (5 bases). The length of the CDR3 is 12 residues. Trimming took 8 bases from V and 8 from J, leaving 15 bases between them. The germline V gene has CDR1 LGHDT and CDR2 YNNKEL (reference sequence). The CDR3 protein is CASGGFRAEAFF. The CDR3 DNA follows: TGTGCCAGCGGCGGGTTCAGGGCAGAAGCTTTCTTT.

CDR3 loop: CASSLAADTDTQYF. DNA for the CDR3: TGCGCCAGCAGCTTGGCCGCGGACACAGATACGCAGTATTTT. The rearrangement joins TRBV5-1 to TRBJ2-3; D is unresolved. CDR1 and CDR2 from the germline V gene are SGHRS and YFSETQ. The CDR3 spans 14 residues. V was pared by 0 bases and J by 2 bases, with 7 bases between.

The table lists this clonotype with a few counts. The V gene is TRBV2, the J gene TRBJ2-7; TRBD1 agrees at 10 bases. The CDR3 contains 12 residues. V lost 8 bases, J lost 4 bases, and 2 bases stayed unmatched. The V gene's germline CDR1 is SNHLY and CDR2 FYNNEI. CDR3 in DNA: TGTGCCAGCGGGACAGGGGTGTACGAGCAGTACTTC. It specifies CASGTGVYEQYF. Together with reference TRBV2 and TRBJ2-7, the CDR3 gives the full variable domain: EPEVTQTPSHQVTQMGQEVILRCVPISNHLYFYWYRQILGQKVEFLVSFYNNEISEKSEIFDDQFSVERPDGSNFTLKIRSTKLEDSAMYFCASGTGVYEQYFGPGTRLTVT.